This T cell receptor beta chain stems from a study of OX40 agonist ivuxolimab in advanced cancers. Study-level information: The mean age was approximately 60 years, ranging from roughly 23 to 79, with around four fifths of participants male. Study observations and caveats: Nonresponders included some who also had low normalized T-cell clonal expansion. People who partly responded at 0.1-3.0 mg/kg had some of the least clonal expansion seen.

TCRdb keeps only in-frame clones here, not all; method: immunoSEQ multiplex PCR. Counted here are under 80,000 clones, approximately 86% occurring once; the ten biggest clones make up 0.6% to 0.8%. In germline, CDR1 is GTSNPN, CDR2 SVGIG (reference sequence). Trimming pared 5 bases from V and 3 bases from J, leaving 8 bases between. The CDR3 has 12 residues. Autoimmune disease history or systemic immunosuppression excluded patients. Note on this clone: Its specificity is not known.

The input for sequencing was CD4+ or CD8+ T cells sorted from blood, taken in a trial of the OX40 agonist ivuxolimab. The sequence came from an adult with an advanced solid tumor such as melanoma, head and neck, liver or kidney cancer. The chain combines TRBV30 with TRBJ1-5; no clear D gene. In DNA form, the CDR3 reads TGTGCCTGGGACCGACCCAATCAGCCCCAGCATTTT. Amino acid sequence: CAWDRPNQPQHF.